The source of this T cell receptor beta chain is a study of blood T cell repertoires in COVID-19. In the study overall: Researchers got acute and convalescent COVID-19 samples from the United States, Italy and Spain. Nucleic acid was either cDNA or gDNA, and it came from T cells, B-cell-depleted T cells, or PBMCs.

CDR3 length equals 15 residues. CDR1 and CDR2 from the germline V gene are LGHNA and YNFKEQ. The V and J ends lost 0 bases and 8 bases, in that order; junction bases with no gene match: 2. This clone was seen once. The repertoire was sequenced with immunoSEQ multiplex PCR; TCRdb's copy has only in-frame clones and lacks some. The data hold 180,000 or so clones, with more than 65% observed a single time. The specimen was peripheral blood. This chain joins TRBV4-2 and TRBJ1-4; 11 nucleotides align to TRBD1. The TCR comes from a human donor with acute or convalescent COVID-19. The donor label of this sample is uncertain. CDR3 protein: CASSQEGQGGEKLFF. The CDR3 region has the DNA TGTGCCAGCAGCCAAGAGGGACAGGGGGGAGAAAAACTGTTTTTT.